Sequencing of this TCR beta chain was carried out in a study of Ad26.COV2.S vaccination and SARS-CoV-2 variants. Study observations and caveats: Similar non-spike TCR breadth was seen in vaccine and placebo recipients. The authors reported substantial breadth in spike-specific CD8+ and CD4+ T cell responses after vaccination. Using TCR breadth and depth analyses may have led to underestimated total T cell responses.

Note on this clone: Its antigen is unknown.

Assay used: immunoSEQ multiplex PCR; TCRdb lists only in-frame clones, some missing. The sample lists just over 350,000 clones, under 95% occurring once. The receptor comes from a human donor who had recovered from COVID-19. Sequencing used peripheral blood, obtained after recovery from COVID-19.

CDR3 in DNA: TGTGCCAGCAGTCAACAGGGAAATTACAATCAGCCCCAGCATTTT. It yields the protein CASSQQGNYNQPQHF. This chain uses TRBV16 with TRBJ1-5; weak D call: TRBD1 (6 bases). Germline values: CDR1 KGHSY, CDR2 FQNENV. The CDR3 length is 15 residues. The V and J ends lost 6 bases and 3 bases respectively, with 15 bases between them.